The T cell receptor beta chain described here comes from a study of blood T cells in healthy people across ages. To note about this clonotype: Its antigen is unknown.

It was with a sample-barcoded 5' primer and a J-beta primer mix that a second PCR of roughly 7 to 12 cycles was run. TCRdb reanalysed the 5' RACE reads using MiXCR and keeps one entry per CDR3 protein. The top ten clones hold around 21% of a sample with about a million distinct CDR3 sequences, around 54% of them seen once. Study-wide results and limits: Older individuals had lower TCR beta diversity per million T cells (the decline was roughly linear).

The V and J ends lost 0 bases and 1 base respectively, with 8 bases between them. Germline V gene data show CDR1 as SSHAT and CDR2 as FNYEAQ (reference sequence). The CDR3 is 15 amino acids. Each sample had at least 6 million PBMCs isolated. The V and J genes are TRBV7-7 and TRBJ2-3; D is ambiguous. This receptor was identified in a woman in her sixties or seventies in good health. Sequencing was performed on blood. The CDR3 DNA is TGTGCCAGCAGCTTAGCGCGTAGTGGCACAGATACGCAGTATTTT. Residues: CASSLARSGTDTQYF.